This T cell receptor (beta chain) was recorded in a study of monozygotic twins with inflammatory bowel disease. This CDR3 region has 16 residues. From germline, CDR1 is SGHAT and CDR2 FQNNGV. TCRdb derives one entry per CDR3 protein from the 5' RACE reads, leaving out DNA. In total, the table holds around 380,000 distinct CDR3 sequences. Donors gave approximately 2.5 ml of blood apiece. The sequence was obtained from a human donor with ulcerative colitis or Crohn's disease, or a healthy co-twin of an affected twin (not recorded which). This chain joins TRBV11-2 and TRBJ1-3; the D call of TRBD1 rests on TCRdb alone, since no DNA is present to check it. Sequencing used blood. CDR3 sequence: CASSLPGYKSGNTIYF.